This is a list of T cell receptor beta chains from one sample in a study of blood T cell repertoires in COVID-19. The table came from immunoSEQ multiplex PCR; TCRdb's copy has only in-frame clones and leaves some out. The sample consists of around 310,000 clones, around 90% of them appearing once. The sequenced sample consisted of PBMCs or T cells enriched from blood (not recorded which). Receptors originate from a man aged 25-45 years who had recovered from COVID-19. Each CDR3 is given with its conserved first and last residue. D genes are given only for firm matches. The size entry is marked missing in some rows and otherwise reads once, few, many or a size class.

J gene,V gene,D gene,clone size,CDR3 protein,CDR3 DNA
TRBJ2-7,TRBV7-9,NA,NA,CASSSTYEQYF,TGTGCCAGCAGCTCGACTTACGAGCAGTACTTC
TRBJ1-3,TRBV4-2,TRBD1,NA,CASSPRTGEVGNTIYF,TGTGCCAGCAGCCCTCGGACAGGGGAAGTTGGAAACACCATATATTTT
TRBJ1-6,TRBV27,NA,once,CASRRVNSPLHF,TGTGCCAGCAGGCGAGTTAATTCACCCCTCCACTTT
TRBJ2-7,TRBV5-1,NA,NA,CASSLTGLPYEQYF,TGCGCCAGCAGCTTGACAGGGTTACCCTACGAGCAGTACTTC
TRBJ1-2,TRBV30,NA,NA,CAWSVLGDYGYTF,TGTGCCTGGAGTGTGTTGGGAGACTATGGCTACACCTTC
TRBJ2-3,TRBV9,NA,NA,CASSVGESTQYF,TGTGCCAGCAGCGTAGGGGAGAGTACGCAGTATTTT
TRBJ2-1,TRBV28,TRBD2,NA,CASSPPIAGGYNEQFF,TGTGCCAGCAGCCCACCGATTGCGGGGGGATACAATGAGCAGTTCTTC
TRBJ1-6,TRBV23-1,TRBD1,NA,CASARHRDRLNSPLHF,TGCGCCAGCGCACGGCACCGGGACAGGCTCAATTCACCCCTCCACTTT
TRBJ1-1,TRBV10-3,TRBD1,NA,CAISDRVGQFEAFF,TGTGCCATCAGTGATAGGGTGGGACAGTTTGAAGCTTTCTTT
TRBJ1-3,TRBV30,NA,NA,CAWIRAGVGNTIYF,TGTGCCTGGATAAGGGCAGGGGTAGGAAACACCATATATTTT
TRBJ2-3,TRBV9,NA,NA,CASSVVGTTSTDTQYF,TGTGCCAGCAGCGTAGTGGGGACAACGAGCACAGATACGCAGTATTTT
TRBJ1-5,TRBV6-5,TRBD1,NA,CASTPGQENQPQHF,TGTGCCAGCACTCCGGGACAGGAGAATCAGCCCCAGCATTTT
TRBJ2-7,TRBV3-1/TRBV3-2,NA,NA,CASSQVFAGPYEQYF,TGTGCCAGCAGCCAAGTGTTTGCGGGGCCCTACGAGCAGTACTTC
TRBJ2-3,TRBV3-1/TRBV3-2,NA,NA,CASSQDARRGPLTDTQYF,TGTGCCAGCAGCCAAGATGCCCGGAGGGGCCCTTTGACAGATACGCAGTATTTT
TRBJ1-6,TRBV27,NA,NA,CASSPESPDQGSPLHF,TGTGCCAGCAGTCCAGAGTCACCGGACCAGGGTTCACCCCTCCACTTT
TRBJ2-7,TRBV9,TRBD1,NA,CASSVSGQGAKHEQYF,TGTGCCAGCAGCGTTTCCGGGCAGGGGGCGAAACACGAGCAGTACTTC
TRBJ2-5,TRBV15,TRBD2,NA,CATSITSGGAKTQYF,TGTGCCACCAGCATAACTAGCGGGGGGGCAAAGACCCAGTACTTC
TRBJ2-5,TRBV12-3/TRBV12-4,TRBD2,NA,CASSSGSQETQYF,TGTGCCAGCAGTAGCGGGAGCCAAGAGACCCAGTACTTC
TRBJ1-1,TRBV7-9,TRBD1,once,CASSSTGAFLFAFF,TGTGCCAGCAGCTCTACAGGGGCATTTCTGTTCGCTTTCTTT
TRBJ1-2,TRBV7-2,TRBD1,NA,CASSSTGTGRPGYTF,TGTGCCAGCAGCTCCACCGGGACAGGGAGGCCGGGCTACACCTTC
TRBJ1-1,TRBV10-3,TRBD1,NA,CAIRRQGNTEAFF,TGTGCCATCAGACGACAGGGGAACACTGAAGCTTTCTTT
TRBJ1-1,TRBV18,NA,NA,CASSPGQSYTEAFF,TGTGCCAGCTCACCAGGGCAGAGTTACACTGAAGCTTTCTTT